This T cell receptor beta chain was identified in a study of cytomegalovirus exposure and HLA in healthy donors (dated by TCRdb to 2016 to 2017). As for the study more broadly: In an earlier analysis of fewer than 750 of the donors, roughly 300 Gb of sequence data and 90 million to 120 million unique TCR beta sequences from some 170 million T cells were reported. Roughly 300 gigabases of sequencing data and roughly 90 million unique TCR sequences were included in an early release covering about 700 HLA-typed donors. The genetic ancestry cluster associated with self-reported Caucasian donors included 70% to 85% of the roughly 400 genotyped donors. The aim of the study was to test whether cataloging public T cell receptors could identify signatures of past pathogen exposure. The T cell repertoires of around 730 subjects were profiled by immunosequencing and related to cytomegalovirus serostatus. Besides the first cohort of 666 subjects, a separate validation cohort made up of roughly 120 different subjects was used. The study combined high-throughput TCR immunosequencing, statistical association of individual TCRs with disease status, and machine learning to predict cytomegalovirus infection status. In a later analysis, previously published TCR beta repertoires from about 640 donors were re-analyzed and high-resolution HLA genotyping was added so that TCR occurrence patterns could be studied. In the later analysis, no new phenotypic data were used to find candidate immune exposures; instead, reliance was placed on TCR beta sequences and their occurrence across donors. In an earlier analysis of around 540 of the donors, high-throughput TCR beta sequencing was used to judge whether each TCR beta V gene segment behaved as functional or pseudogenic. Donor age, sex, ethnicity and CMV serostatus were compiled together with the repertoire data. A later genetic analysis took genome-wide SNP genotypes for about 55% of the roughly 700 donors and used that subset as a discovery cohort. All discovery cohort repertoires had been generated on a single sequencing platform. Both class I and class II loci were covered by HLA typing, at four-digit resolution. Typing coverage varied by locus: roughly 629-640 donors for A, B, C, DRB1 and DQB1; more than 500 for DQA1; more than 600 for DPA1; roughly 470 for DPB1. Because of strong linkage in the cohort, four to six DR-DQ haplotypes were treated as single units for association and clustering. Among over 350 genotyped donors of the cohort, an average of about 240,000 unique TCR beta nucleotide sequences were sequenced per donor, around 20% of them non-productive.

Comment on this clone: Its target antigen remains unknown. Base-call qualities are not available, and no considerably larger clone is one nucleotide away.

The germline V end is reduced by 5 bases and the J end by 1 base; junction bases left unmatched: 5. CDR1 SGHAT and CDR2 FQNNGV are derived from the germline V gene. Counted from cysteine to phenylalanine, this CDR3 has 16 amino acids. The only DNA kept is the CDR3, 48 bases in frame from the first base. The cohort consisted of more than 650 healthy bone marrow donors. All cohort members were sampled while nominally healthy, although unrecorded immune exposures were likely present. The donor tested CMV seropositive, placing the donor among the approximately 290 seropositive members of the cohort. A peripheral blood sample was provided by each donor, and peripheral blood mononuclear cells were used for TCR beta sequencing. The Qiagen DNeasy Blood Extraction Kit was used to extract genomic DNA from the blood cell samples. The method behind the library was the immunoSEQ multiplex PCR assay. The multiplex PCR relied on a mix of 60 forward primers for TCR Vbeta segments and 13 reverse primers for TCR Jbeta segments. The CDR3 region of rearranged TCR beta genes was amplified from genomic DNA by a multiplex PCR assay. The amplified TCR beta libraries were sequenced on the Illumina HiSeq System as 87-base-pair reads. Under the source paper's analysis protocol: Across the roughly 670 repertoires, a later analysis counted approximately 75 million unique TCR beta chains, some 11 million of which were shared by at least two donors. Raw reads were error-corrected and collapsed into unique sequences by a nearest-neighbor algorithm in which closely related sequences were merged to remove PCR and sequencing errors. To assign V, D and J gene segments, CDR3 sequences were aligned to IMGT reference sequences. For a sequence to be retained, a match of at least six nucleotides was required to both a V gene segment and a J gene segment. Rearrangements were classified as productive when the CDR3 lacked stop codons and remained in frame with V and J, and all other rearrangements were classified as non-productive. Following IMGT convention, CDR3 was defined as the stretch from the second conserved V-encoded cysteine to the conserved J-encoded phenylalanine. In an earlier analysis of around 600 of the donors, sequences lacking an unambiguous match to a single V gene segment were excluded. An earlier analysis of 587 of the donors classified V segments as functional when productive rearrangements were above 56.7% and as segregating when the standard deviation between donors was above 5%. A statistical classification framework was developed to diagnose cytomegalovirus status using the catalog of TCR beta chain sequences. V and J gene assignment, in a later analysis, came from comparing TCR nucleotide sequences with IMGT/GENE-DB human TR gene sequences. A later analysis assigned CDR3 sequences and most-parsimonious VDJ recombination scenarios with the TCRdist pipeline. In a later analysis, every TCR beta chain was defined by the combination of its CDR3 amino acid sequence and its V-gene family, and reads without a unique V-gene family were dropped. In a later analysis, fewer than 600 highly shared, low-generation-probability nucleotide sequences were removed to address suspected cross-contamination and a sequencing artifact. In a later analysis, a clonal expansion index for each public chain was calculated from normalized within-repertoire ranks of inferred template counts. Generation probabilities in a later analysis came from a VDJ recombination model fitted to out-of-frame rearrangements, and those results were checked against IGoR. Hypergeometric tests were used in a later analysis to score TCR-TCR, TCR-HLA and TCR-CMV co-occurrence, with a repertoire-size bias correction applied to the TCR pairs. A later analysis estimated false discovery rates by permuting HLA or CMV assignments 20 times. In a later analysis, co-occurring TCRs were grouped with DBSCAN, and TCRdist sequence similarity was added when clustering was performed within HLA-allele-positive subsets. Co-occurrence clustering excluded repertoires with fewer than 30,000 or more than 120,000 public chains, plus five with anomalous nucleotide sharing. Here the immuneACCESS table is served through TCRdb, limited to in-frame sequences with V and J called. Missing clones are a known gap in these copies; in checked studies unresolved V genes cover under half, and the rest lacks a known reason. That table is the source of V, J and clone size, and D and trimming were worked out from the DNA. Counted in this sample were approximately 210,000 clones; roughly 80% of them appeared once. The ten largest clones add up to approximately 0.39% of the sample.

The research as a whole found: Most TCR sequences were observed very rarely across donors, whereas some public TCRs were present in many individuals. According to the authors, the approach could potentially be generalized to other disease states and immunological phenotypes. At a false discovery rate of 0.05, a later analysis linked some 17,000 TCR beta sequences to specific HLA alleles. A cluster of highly shared sequence variants was judged likely to represent a technical artifact of the sequencing pipeline. CMV serostatus was the only immune exposure information available for the cohort. In this cohort, only TCR beta chains were sequenced, and detectable features were limited by the absence of alpha or paired-chain data. Correlated functional status among segregating V segments might reflect linkage disequilibrium, but an unknown experimental factor could not be ruled out. The classifier was reported to diagnose cytomegalovirus status with high specificity and sensitivity in both the original and validation cohorts. In a later genetic analysis, fewer N-insertions in productive TCRs were reported among donors in an Asian-associated ancestry cluster than the approximately 710-donor mean. In a later analysis, the rate of TCR association differed among HLA loci, with DRB1 alleles having the most associated TCRs and HLA-C alleles having the fewest. Because counts were too low, some 17 rarely observed V segments, including chromosome 9 orphons, were left out of the earlier analysis of some 640 of the donors. The study gave a list of some 150 TCR beta chains associated with cytomegalovirus. Presence/absence analyses assumed roughly uniform sequencing depth across donors, an assumption that may not hold. A few of the identified cytomegalovirus-associated TCR beta chains were confirmed in vitro to be specific for cytomegalovirus antigens. A later analysis found that most CMV-associated TCR beta chains appeared HLA-restricted, with HLA associations seemingly driven largely by CMV exposure. An association between a missense DCLRE1C variant and V-gene and J-gene trimming of TCR beta chains was found in a later genetic analysis and replicated in an independent cohort. In a later analysis, HLA-associated TCR beta chains were found to be more clonally expanded and to have lower generation probabilities than equally common non-associated chains. The 87-base-pair reads could not distinguish some IMGT-functional V segments, including TRBV6-2 and TRBV6-3, so those segments were excluded. Several of the top co-occurrence clusters appeared to be linked to parvovirus B19, influenza, CMV and Epstein-Barr virus, according to a later analysis. A further reported finding was that TCR beta sequences accurately predicted the HLA-A and HLA-B alleles for most subjects in the first cohort. An earlier analysis of some 560 of the donors showed that most TCR beta V segments appeared in productive rearrangements either about 87% or about 30% of the time, which broadly matched IMGT annotations. Strong co-occurrence of HLA alleles, especially DR and DQ, made assigning TCR associations to individual alleles difficult. Because HLA typing was unavailable for some donors at each locus, only the typed subset was used in association tests.

The sample comprised PBMCs. This TCR was recovered from a male donor in good health and CMV-seropositive. In this chain, TRBV11-2 is recombined with TRBJ2-6; TRBD1 aligns with 7 central bases. The CDR3 protein is CASSVDRVSGANVLTF. DNA sequence: TGTGCCAGCAGCGTTGACAGGGTTTCTGGGGCCAACGTCCTGACTTTC.